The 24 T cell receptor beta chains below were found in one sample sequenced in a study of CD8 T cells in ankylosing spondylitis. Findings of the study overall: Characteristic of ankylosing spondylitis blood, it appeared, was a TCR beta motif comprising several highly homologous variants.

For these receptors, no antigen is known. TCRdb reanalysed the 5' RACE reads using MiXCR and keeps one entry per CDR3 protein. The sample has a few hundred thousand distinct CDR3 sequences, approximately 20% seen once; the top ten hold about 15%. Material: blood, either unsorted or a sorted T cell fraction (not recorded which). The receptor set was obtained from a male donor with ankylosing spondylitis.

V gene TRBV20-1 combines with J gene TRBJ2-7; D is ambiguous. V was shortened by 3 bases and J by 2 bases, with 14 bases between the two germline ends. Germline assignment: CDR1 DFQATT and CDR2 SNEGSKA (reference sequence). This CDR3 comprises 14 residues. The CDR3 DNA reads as TGCAGTGCTAGTACACCGACGGTCACCTACGAGCAGTACTTC. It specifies CSASTPTVTYEQYF.

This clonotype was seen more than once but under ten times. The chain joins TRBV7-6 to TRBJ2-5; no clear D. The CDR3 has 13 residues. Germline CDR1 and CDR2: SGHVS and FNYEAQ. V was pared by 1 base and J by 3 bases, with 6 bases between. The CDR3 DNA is TGTGCCAGCAGCTTAGTTATGAAAGAGACCCAGTACTTC. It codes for CASSLVMKETQYF.

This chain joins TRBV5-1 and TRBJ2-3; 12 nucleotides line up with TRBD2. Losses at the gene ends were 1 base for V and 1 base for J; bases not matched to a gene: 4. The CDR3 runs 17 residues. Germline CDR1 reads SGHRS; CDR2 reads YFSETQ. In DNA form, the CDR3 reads TGCGCCAGCAGCTTGCGACTAGCGGGAGAGGGCACAGATACGCAGTATTTT. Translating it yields CASSLRLAGEGTDTQYF.

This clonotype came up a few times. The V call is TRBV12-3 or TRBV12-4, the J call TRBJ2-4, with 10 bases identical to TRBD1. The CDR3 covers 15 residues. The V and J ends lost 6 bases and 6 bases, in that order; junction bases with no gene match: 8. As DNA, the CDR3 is TGTGCCAGCAGCTTGACAGGGGGCATAGTAAACATTCAGTACTTC. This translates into CASSLTGGIVNIQYF.

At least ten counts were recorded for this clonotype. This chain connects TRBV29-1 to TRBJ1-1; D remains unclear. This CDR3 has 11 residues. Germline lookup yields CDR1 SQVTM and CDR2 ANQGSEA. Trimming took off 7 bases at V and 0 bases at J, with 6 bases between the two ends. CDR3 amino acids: CSAALNTEAFF. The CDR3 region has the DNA TGCAGCGCAGCCCTGAACACTGAAGCTTTCTTT. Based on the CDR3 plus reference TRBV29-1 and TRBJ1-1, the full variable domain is SAVISQKPSRDICQRGTSLTIQCQVDSQVTMMFWYRQQPGQSLTLIATANQGSEATYESGFVIDKFPISRPNLTFSTLTVSNMSPEDSSIYLCSAALNTEAFFGQGTRLTVV.

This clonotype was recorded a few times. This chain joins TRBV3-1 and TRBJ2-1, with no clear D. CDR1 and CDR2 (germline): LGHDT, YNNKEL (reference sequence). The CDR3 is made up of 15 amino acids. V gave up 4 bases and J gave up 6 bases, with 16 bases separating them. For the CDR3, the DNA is TGTGCCAGCAGCCCCATGGGTGGTGGGGTCAATGAGCAGTTCTTC. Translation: CASSPMGGGVNEQFF.

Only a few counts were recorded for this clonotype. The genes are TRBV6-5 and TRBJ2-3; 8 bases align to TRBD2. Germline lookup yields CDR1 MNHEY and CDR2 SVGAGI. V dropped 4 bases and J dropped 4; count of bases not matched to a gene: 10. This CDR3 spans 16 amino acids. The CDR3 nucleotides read TGTGCCAGCAGTTGGATGGGACTAGAAAGATCAGATACGCAGTATTTT. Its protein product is CASSWMGLERSDTQYF.

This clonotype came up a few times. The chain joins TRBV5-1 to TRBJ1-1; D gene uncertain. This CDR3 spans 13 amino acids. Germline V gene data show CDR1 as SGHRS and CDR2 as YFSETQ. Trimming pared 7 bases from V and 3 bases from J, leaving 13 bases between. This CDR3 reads CASGPEYDTEAFF. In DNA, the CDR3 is TGCGCCAGCGGTCCCGAGTACGACACTGAAGCTTTCTTT. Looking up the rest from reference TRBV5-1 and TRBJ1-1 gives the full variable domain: KAGVTQTPRYLIKTRGQQVTLSCSPISGHRSVSWYQQTPGQGLQFLFEYFSETQRNKGNFPGRFSGRQFSNSRSEMNVSTLELGDSALYLCASGPEYDTEAFFGQGTRLTVV.

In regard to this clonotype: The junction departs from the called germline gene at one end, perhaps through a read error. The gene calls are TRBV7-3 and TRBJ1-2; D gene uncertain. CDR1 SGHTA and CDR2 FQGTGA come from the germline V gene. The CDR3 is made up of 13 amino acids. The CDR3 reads CASCLIGGDGYTF. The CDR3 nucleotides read TGTGCCAGCTGCTTAATTGGAGGAGACGGCTACACCTTC.

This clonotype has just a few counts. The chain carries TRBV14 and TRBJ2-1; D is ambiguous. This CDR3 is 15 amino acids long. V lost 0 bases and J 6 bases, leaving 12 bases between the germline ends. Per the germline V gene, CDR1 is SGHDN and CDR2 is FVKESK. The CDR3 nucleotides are TGTGCCAGCAGCCAAGACAGATTCCCACCCAATGAGCAGTTCTTC. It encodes CASSQDRFPPNEQFF.

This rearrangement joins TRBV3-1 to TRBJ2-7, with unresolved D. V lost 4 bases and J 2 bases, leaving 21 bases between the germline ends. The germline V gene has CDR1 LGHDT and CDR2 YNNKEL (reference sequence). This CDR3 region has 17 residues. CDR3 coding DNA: TGTGCCAGCAGCCGGAATACCCCCGGTCATCGCCCCTACGAGCAGTACTTC. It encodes CASSRNTPGHRPYEQYF.

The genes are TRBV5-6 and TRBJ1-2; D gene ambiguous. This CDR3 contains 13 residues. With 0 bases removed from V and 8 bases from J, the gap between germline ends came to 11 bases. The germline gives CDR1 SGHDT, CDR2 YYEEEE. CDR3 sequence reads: CASSLDRMRGYTF. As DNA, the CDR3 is TGTGCCAGCAGCTTGGATCGGATGCGGGGCTACACCTTC.

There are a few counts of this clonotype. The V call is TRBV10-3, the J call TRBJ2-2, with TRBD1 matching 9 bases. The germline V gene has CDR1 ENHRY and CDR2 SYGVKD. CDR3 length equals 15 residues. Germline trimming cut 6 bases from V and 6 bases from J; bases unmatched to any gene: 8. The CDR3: CAIRTGQGIAGELFF. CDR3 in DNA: TGTGCCATCAGGACGGGACAGGGTATCGCCGGGGAGCTGTTTTTT.

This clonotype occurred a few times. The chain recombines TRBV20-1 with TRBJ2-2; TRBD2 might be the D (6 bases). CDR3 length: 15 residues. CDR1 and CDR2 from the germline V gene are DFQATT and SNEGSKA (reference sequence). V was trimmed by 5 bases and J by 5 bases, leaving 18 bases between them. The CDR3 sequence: CSAGGVRRGTGELFF. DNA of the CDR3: TGCAGTGCTGGAGGGGTGAGAAGGGGAACCGGGGAGCTGTTTTTT.

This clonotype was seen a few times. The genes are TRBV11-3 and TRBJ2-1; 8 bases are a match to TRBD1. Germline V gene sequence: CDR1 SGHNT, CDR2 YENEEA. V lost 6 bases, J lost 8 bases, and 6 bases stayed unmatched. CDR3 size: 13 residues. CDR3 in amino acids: CASSSQGVDEQFF. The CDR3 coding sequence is TGTGCCAGCAGTTCACAGGGGGTCGATGAGCAGTTCTTC.

The CDR3 is CASSPFGASGAYEQYF. The CDR3 coding sequence is TGTGCCAGCTCACCATTTGGGGCTAGCGGGGCCTACGAGCAGTACTTC. This rearrangement joins TRBV18 to TRBJ2-7, with 9 bases identical to TRBD2. Germline lookup yields CDR1 KGHSH and CDR2 LQKENI. Trimming took 2 bases from V and 2 from J; bases not matched to a gene: 7. This CDR3 contains 16 residues.

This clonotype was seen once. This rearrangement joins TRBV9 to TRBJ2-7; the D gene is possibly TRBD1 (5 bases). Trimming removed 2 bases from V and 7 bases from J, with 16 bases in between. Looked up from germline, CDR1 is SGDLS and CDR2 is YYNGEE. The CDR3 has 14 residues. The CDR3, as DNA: TGTGCCAGCAGCGTGGACCTGGGGCCCCGGGAGCAGTACTTC. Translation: CASSVDLGPREQYF. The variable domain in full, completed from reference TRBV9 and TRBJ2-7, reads DSGVTQTPKHLITATGQRVTLRCSPRSGDLSVYWYQQSLDQGLQFLIQYYNGEERAKGNILERFSAQQFPDLHSELNLSSLELGDSALYFCASSVDLGPREQYFGPGTRLTVT.

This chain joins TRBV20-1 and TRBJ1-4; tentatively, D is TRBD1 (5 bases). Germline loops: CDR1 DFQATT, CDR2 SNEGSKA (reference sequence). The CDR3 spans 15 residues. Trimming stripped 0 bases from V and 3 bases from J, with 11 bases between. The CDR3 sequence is CSARDFGGSNEKLFF. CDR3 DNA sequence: TGCAGTGCTAGAGATTTCGGGGGTTCTAATGAAAAACTGTTTTTT.

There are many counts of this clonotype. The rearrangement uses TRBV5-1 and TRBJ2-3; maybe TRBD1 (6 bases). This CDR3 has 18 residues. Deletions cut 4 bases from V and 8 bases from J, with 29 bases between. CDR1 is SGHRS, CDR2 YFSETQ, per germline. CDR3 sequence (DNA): TGCGCCAGCAGCCTGGCTCCGGGACACCGGGACCAGGAGATTACGCAGTATTTT. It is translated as CASSLAPGHRDQEITQYF. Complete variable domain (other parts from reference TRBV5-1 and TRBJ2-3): KAGVTQTPRYLIKTRGQQVTLSCSPISGHRSVSWYQQTPGQGLQFLFEYFSETQRNKGNFPGRFSGRQFSNSRSEMNVSTLELGDSALYLCASSLAPGHRDQEITQYFGPGTRLTVL.

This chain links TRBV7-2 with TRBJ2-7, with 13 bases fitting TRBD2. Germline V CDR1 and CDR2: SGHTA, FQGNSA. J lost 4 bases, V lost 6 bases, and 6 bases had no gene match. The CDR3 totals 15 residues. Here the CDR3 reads CASREGLAGIYEQYF. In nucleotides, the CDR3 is TGTGCCAGCAGAGAGGGACTAGCGGGGATATACGAGCAGTACTTC.

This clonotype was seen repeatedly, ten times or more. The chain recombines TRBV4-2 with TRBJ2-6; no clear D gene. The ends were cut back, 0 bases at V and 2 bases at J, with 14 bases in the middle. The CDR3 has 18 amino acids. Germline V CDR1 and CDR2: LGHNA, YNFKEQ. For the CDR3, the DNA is TGTGCCAGCAGCCAAGATCTGGTGGGTTTCGCTGGGGCCAACGTCCTGACTTTC. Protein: CASSQDLVGFAGANVLTF.

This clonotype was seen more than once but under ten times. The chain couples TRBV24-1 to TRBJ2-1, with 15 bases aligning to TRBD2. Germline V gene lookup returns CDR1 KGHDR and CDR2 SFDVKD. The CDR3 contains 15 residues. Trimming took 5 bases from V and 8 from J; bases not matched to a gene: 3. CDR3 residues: CATSGGLAGGDEQFF. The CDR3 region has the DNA TGTGCCACCAGTGGAGGACTAGCGGGAGGGGATGAGCAGTTCTTC.

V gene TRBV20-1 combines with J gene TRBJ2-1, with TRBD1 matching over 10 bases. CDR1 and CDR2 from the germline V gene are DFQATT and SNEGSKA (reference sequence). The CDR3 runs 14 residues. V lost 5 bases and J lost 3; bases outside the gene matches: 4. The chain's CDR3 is CSAHRTGGYNEQFF. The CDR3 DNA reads TGCAGTGCTCATCGGACAGGGGGCTACAATGAGCAGTTCTTC.

The CDR3 DNA follows: TGCAGTGCTAGTATCTCGGCAGACCGGACCTCTGGGGCCAACGTCCTGACTTTC. Its protein is CSASISADRTSGANVLTF. The V call is TRBV20-1, the J call TRBJ2-6, with D unresolved. The germline gives CDR1 DFQATT, CDR2 SNEGSKA (reference sequence). V lost 3 bases to trimming and J lost 0 bases, with 18 bases between them. The CDR3 is made up of 18 amino acids.